Presented here are 32 T cell receptor beta chains from one specimen sequenced in a study of T cells after yellow fever vaccination. TCRdb recomputed calls from the 5' RACE reads with MiXCR, one row per CDR3 protein. The table lists about 370,000 distinct CDR3 sequences, about 9.9% of them singletons. Sequencing used PBMCs, obtained on the day of the first yellow fever vaccination. Every receptor here comes from a man aged 18-30 years who received the YFV17D yellow fever vaccine.

This clonotype was counted a few times. The V gene is TRBV2, the J gene TRBJ1-5; a weak D match, TRBD1 (5 bases). The germline V gene has CDR1 SNHLY and CDR2 FYNNEI. Trimming pared 6 bases from V and 5 bases from J, leaving 11 bases between. There are 13 residues in the CDR3. The CDR3 nucleotides read TGTGCCAGCAGCGACGGGACCTATCAGCCCCAGCATTTT. Its protein is CASSDGTYQPQHF.

This clonotype was seen many times. J is TRBJ2-5 and V is TRBV7-2; D gene uncertain. The germline V gene has CDR1 SGHTA and CDR2 FQGNSA. The ends were cut back, 1 base at V and 5 bases at J, with 8 bases in the middle. The CDR3 runs 13 residues. The CDR3: CASSLVVRETQYF. The CDR3 region has the DNA TGTGCCAGCAGCTTAGTAGTGCGGGAGACCCAGTACTTC. The variable domain in full, completed from reference TRBV7-2 and TRBJ2-5, reads GAGVSQSPSNKVTEKGKDVELRCDPISGHTALYWYRQSLGQGLEFLIYFQGNSAPDKSGLPSDRFSAERTGGSVSTLTIQRTQQEDSAVYLCASSLVVRETQYFGPGTRLLVL.

This clonotype occurred a few times. This chain uses TRBV7-9 with TRBJ1-1; no clear D gene. The germline V and J ends were trimmed by 5 bases and 6 bases, with 7 bases remaining between them. This CDR3 region has 11 residues. The germline V gene encodes CDR1 SEHNR and CDR2 FQNEAQ (reference sequence). CDR3 coding DNA: TGTGCCAGCAGCCCCTATGCTGAAGCTTTCTTT. It yields the protein CASSPYAEAFF.

This clonotype was found a few times. The rearrangement links TRBV5-1 to TRBJ1-2; tentatively, D is TRBD1 (6 bases). Germline V gene lookup returns CDR1 SGHRS and CDR2 YFSETQ. Trimming took 4 bases from V and 4 from J, leaving 20 bases between them. The CDR3 has 16 amino acids. CDR3 in amino acids: CASSQGGQLNFYGYTF. The CDR3 DNA reads TGCGCCAGCAGCCAGGGCGGACAGCTGAATTTCTATGGCTACACCTTC.

This clonotype was observed a few times. CDR3 protein: CASSLHPPTSGGAGEQFF. CDR3 in DNA: TGTGCCAGTAGTCTCCACCCTCCGACTAGCGGGGGGGCGGGTGAGCAGTTCTTC. V is TRBV19 and J is TRBJ2-1; 14 bases are shared with TRBD2. V trimming: 5 bases; J trimming: 9 bases; junction bases outside the gene matches: 15. The V gene's germline CDR1 is LNHDA and CDR2 SQIVND (reference sequence). This CDR3 contains 18 residues.

This clonotype was found a few times. The chain recombines TRBV5-1 with TRBJ2-5, with 8 bases that match TRBD2. CDR1 SGHRS and CDR2 YFSETQ come from the germline V gene. CDR3 size: 14 residues. J lost 1 base, V lost 4 bases, and 3 bases had no gene match. CDR3 region: CASSPAGGQETQYF. The CDR3 nucleotides read TGCGCCAGCAGCCCGGCGGGGGGCCAAGAGACCCAGTACTTC.

V gene TRBV7-9 combines with J gene TRBJ2-3, with no clear D. V lost 3 bases and J 6 bases, leaving 13 bases between the germline ends. The germline CDR1 and CDR2 sequences are SEHNR and FQNEAQ (reference sequence). This CDR3 comprises 14 residues. The chain's CDR3 is CASSFRNTADTQYF. CDR3 nucleotides: TGTGCCAGCAGCTTCCGTAACACCGCGGATACGCAGTATTTT.

The chain recombines TRBV19 with TRBJ2-3; TRBD1 agrees at 9 bases. The germline gives CDR1 LNHDA, CDR2 SQIVND (reference sequence). The V and J ends lost 6 bases and 2 bases, in that order; junction bases with no gene match: 9. The CDR3 contains 16 residues. The CDR3 bases are TGTGCCAGTAGCGCTAACAGGGGGCTAAACACAGATACGCAGTATTTT. Translation gives CASSANRGLNTDTQYF.

This clonotype was counted between two and nine times. The rearrangement links TRBV12-5 to TRBJ2-4; D is possibly TRBD2 (5 bases). Germline V gene data show CDR1 as LGHNT and CDR2 as FRNRAP. Trimming took 9 bases from V and 0 from J, leaving 9 bases between them. The CDR3 loop spans 13 amino acids. The CDR3 sequence: CARRVVAKNIQYF. In DNA form, the CDR3 reads TGTGCTAGGAGGGTTGTAGCCAAAAACATTCAGTACTTC.

The rearrangement joins TRBV4-2 to TRBJ2-3, with 9 bases fitting TRBD2. CDR1 is LGHNA and CDR2 is YNFKEQ in the germline V gene. V lost 1 base to trimming and J lost 6 bases; unmatched junction nucleotides: 11. The CDR3 is 17 residues long. DNA of the CDR3: TGTGCCAGCAGCCAAGCTTCGCGGGGGGGTGTTTTGGATACGCAGTATTTT. Protein product: CASSQASRGGVLDTQYF.

The V call is TRBV30, the J call TRBJ1-6, with TRBD1 as a possible D gene (6 bases). The CDR3 runs 16 residues. Deletions cut 3 bases from V and 9 bases from J, with 21 bases between. Germline values: CDR1 GTSNPN, CDR2 SVGIG (reference sequence). CDR3 coding DNA: TGTGCCTGGAGGAAGTTGACAGGTTCTATAAGTTCACCCCTCCACTTT. It specifies CAWRKLTGSISSPLHF.

This clonotype was observed a few times. J is TRBJ2-7 and V is TRBV4-2, with D tentatively TRBD1 (6 bases). This CDR3 is built from 15 residues. Germline V gene lookup returns CDR1 LGHNA and CDR2 YNFKEQ. V was pared by 0 bases and J by 1 base, with 10 bases between. The CDR3 DNA reads as TGTGCCAGCAGCCAAGACCCCCAGGGGTCCTACGAGCAGTACTTC. Amino acids: CASSQDPQGSYEQYF.

This chain joins TRBV4-2 and TRBJ2-7; 9 nucleotides line up with TRBD2. Trimming took 0 bases from V and 1 from J; bases not matched to a gene: 7. Germline V gene lookup returns CDR1 LGHNA and CDR2 YNFKEQ. CDR3 length equals 17 residues. The CDR3 nucleotides are TGTGCCAGCAGCCAAGACGTAGCGGGGGCACTGTCCTACGAGCAGTACTTC. Amino acid sequence: CASSQDVAGALSYEQYF.

This clonotype appeared many times. The CDR3 loop reads CASSLAGPTYEQYF. The CDR3 DNA reads TGTGCCAGCAGTTTAGCGGGCCCGACCTACGAGCAGTACTTC. The J gene is TRBJ2-7, the V gene TRBV12-3 or TRBV12-4; D is unresolved. CDR3 length: 14 amino acids. V lost 0 bases and J 2 bases, leaving 8 bases between the germline ends.

The rearrangement links TRBV19 to TRBJ1-4, with D maybe TRBD1 (6 bases). Germline V lookup: CDR1 LNHDA, CDR2 SQIVND (reference sequence). CDR3 length: 15 amino acids. The V end lost 5 bases, the J end lost 7 bases, and 17 bases lay between the germline ends. CDR3 sequence (DNA): TGTGCCAGTAGTGTCGTGGGGGCCGGTGGTGAAAAACTGTTTTTT. Its translation: CASSVVGAGGEKLFF. The complete variable domain, with remaining parts taken from reference TRBV19 and TRBJ1-4, reads DGGITQSPKYLFRKEGQNVTLSCEQNLNHDAMYWYRQDPGQGLRLIYYSQIVNDFQKGDIAEGYSVSREKKESFPLTVTSAQKNPTAFYLCASSVVGAGGEKLFFGSGTQLSVL.

The J gene is TRBJ2-3, the V gene TRBV7-9; D might be TRBD2 (6 bases). Trimming took off 2 bases at V and 4 bases at J, with 16 bases between the two ends. CDR3 length: 16 amino acids. CDR1 SEHNR and CDR2 FQNEAQ come from the germline V gene (reference sequence). CDR3 loop: CASSLPPAGRSDTQYF. CDR3 nucleotide sequence: TGTGCCAGCAGCTTACCTCCCGCGGGGAGATCAGATACGCAGTATTTT.

This clonotype came up a few times. V and J are TRBV11-2 and TRBJ2-1; 11 bases line up with TRBD1. Unmatched junction bases numbered 10, after V lost 3 bases and J lost 0 bases. Germline CDR1 SGHAT, CDR2 FQNNGV. There are 19 residues in the CDR3. CDR3 nucleotide sequence: TGTGCCAGCAGCTTGGAACGGACAGGGGGCACGGACTCCTACAATGAGCAGTTCTTC. It encodes CASSLERTGGTDSYNEQFF. The whole variable domain, remainder taken from reference TRBV11-2 and TRBJ2-1, is EAGVAQSPRYKIIEKRQSVAFWCNPISGHATLYWYQQILGQGPKLLIQFQNNGVVDDSQLPKDRFSAERLKGVDSTLKIQPAKLEDSAVYLCASSLERTGGTDSYNEQFFGPGTRLTVL.

This clonotype was found many times. The chain combines TRBV5-1 with TRBJ2-5; D remains unclear. This CDR3 has 12 residues. Trimming removed 1 base at V and 5 bases at J, with 6 bases between. Per germline, CDR1 SGHRS and CDR2 YFSETQ. CDR3 protein: CASSLKGETQYF. The DNA for the CDR3 is TGCGCCAGCAGCTTGAAAGGGGAGACCCAGTACTTC.

This clonotype was detected a few times. The V gene is TRBV12-3 or TRBV12-4, the J gene TRBJ2-3; possible D gene TRBD2, 5 bases. This CDR3 is built from 15 residues. Trimming stripped 1 base from V and 5 bases from J, with 13 bases between. The CDR3 DNA sequence: TGTGCCAGCAGTTTAGATGCCGCTGCGGGAGATACGCAGTATTTT. Amino acids: CASSLDAAAGDTQYF.

This clonotype occurred a few times. J is TRBJ2-1 and V is TRBV28; a possible D gene is TRBD1 (6 bases). V lost 6 bases and J 9 bases, leaving 24 bases between the germline ends. The CDR3 has 16 residues. Germline V gene lookup returns CDR1 MDHEN and CDR2 SYDVKM. The CDR3 DNA sequence: TGTGCCAGCAGAGCCACCTTACAGGGTTATTTAGGTGAGCAGTTCTTC. Translation: CASRATLQGYLGEQFF.

A few counts support this clonotype. The rearrangement uses TRBV15 and TRBJ1-5, with unresolved D. Germline assignment: CDR1 LNHNV and CDR2 YYDKDF (reference sequence). With 2 bases removed from V and 1 base from J, the gap between germline ends came to 15 bases. CDR3 length: 17 residues. The CDR3: CATSRHNLLMSNQPQHF. The CDR3 nucleotides are TGTGCCACCAGCAGACATAATCTACTTATGAGCAATCAGCCCCAGCATTTT.

This sequence joins TRBV7-2 and TRBJ1-1, with D hard to call. Germline loops: CDR1 SGHTA, CDR2 FQGNSA. Trimming removed 5 bases at V and 5 bases at J, with 15 bases between. The CDR3 runs to 14 residues. The CDR3 DNA reads as TGTGCCAGCAGCCCCGGCCGGTCGGGGACTGAAGCTTTCTTT. Its protein is CASSPGRSGTEAFF.

This chain connects TRBV6-1 to TRBJ2-5; 7 nucleotides agree with TRBD2. The CDR3 runs 17 residues. Germline CDR1 reads MNHNS; CDR2 reads SASEGT. With V trimmed by 1 base and J by 0 bases, 8 bases remained unmatched. The CDR3 DNA is TGTGCCAGCAGTGAAGGCGAGCGGGGCTCGTACCAAGAGACCCAGTACTTC. This sequence encodes CASSEGERGSYQETQYF.

The genes are TRBV20-1 and TRBJ2-1; the match to TRBD2 covers 10 bases. Trimming removed 2 bases from V and 4 bases from J; junction bases left unmatched: 5. CDR1 is DFQATT and CDR2 is SNEGSKA in the germline V gene (reference sequence). This CDR3 is built from 15 residues. For the CDR3, the DNA is TGCAGTGCTAGACCTCGGACTAGCGGTTACAATGAGCAGTTCTTC. This sequence encodes CSARPRTSGYNEQFF.

This chain joins TRBV4-2 and TRBJ1-1, with D perhaps matching TRBD1 (6 bases). Trimming pared 1 base from V and 1 base from J, leaving 10 bases between. The germline V gene has CDR1 LGHNA and CDR2 YNFKEQ. The CDR3 is 15 amino acids. The CDR3 DNA reads as TGTGCCAGCAGCCAAGCGGGACATCGGAACACTGAAGCTTTCTTT. Translated: CASSQAGHRNTEAFF.

The chain couples TRBV5-1 to TRBJ2-1, with D perhaps TRBD2 (6 bases). Germline V gene lookup returns CDR1 SGHRS and CDR2 YFSETQ. V lost 0 bases to trimming and J lost 4 bases, with 14 bases between them. The CDR3 has 16 residues. CDR3 coding DNA: TGCGCCAGCAGCTTGGTGGGACTGGAGGGATACAATGAGCAGTTCTTC. The encoded protein is CASSLVGLEGYNEQFF.

This clonotype was seen only a few times. The gene calls are TRBV18 and TRBJ2-7; D is unresolved. The V end lost 3 bases, the J end lost 0 bases, and 6 bases lay between the germline ends. The CDR3 is made up of 13 amino acids. Germline lookup yields CDR1 KGHSH and CDR2 LQKENI. The CDR3 sequence: CASSPRYSYEQYV. The CDR3 DNA sequence: TGTGCCAGCTCACCCCGGTACTCCTACGAGCAGTACGTC.

The rearrangement links TRBV20-1 to TRBJ2-3; no clear D. This CDR3 comprises 13 residues. Germline values: CDR1 DFQATT, CDR2 SNEGSKA (reference sequence). V shed 3 bases and J shed 1 base, with 8 bases lying between them. The CDR3 coding sequence is TGCAGTGCTAGGCCCGGAGGCACAGATACGCAGTATTTT. Protein product: CSARPGGTDTQYF.

This chain uses TRBV6-5 with TRBJ2-3, with D possibly matching TRBD2 (5 bases). Germline CDR1 and CDR2: MNHEY and SVGAGI. This CDR3 is 11 amino acids long. Trimming stripped 8 bases from V and 6 bases from J, with 9 bases between. The CDR3 is CASRGWDTQYF. The CDR3 DNA sequence: TGTGCCAGCCGGGGTTGGGATACGCAGTATTTT.

This clonotype was observed a few times. The chain joins TRBV5-5 to TRBJ2-7, with a weak D call TRBD1 (6 bases). Looked up from germline, CDR1 is SGHKS and CDR2 is YYEKEE (reference sequence). CDR3 length: 16 amino acids. Trimming stripped 2 bases from V and 1 base from J, with 16 bases between. CDR3: CASSFYQGMKSYEQYV. The CDR3 nucleotides read TGTGCCAGCAGCTTTTATCAGGGGATGAAATCCTACGAGCAGTACGTC.

This clonotype was observed a few times. V gene TRBV7-3 combines with J gene TRBJ2-1, with 10 bases fitting TRBD1. The germline CDR1 and CDR2 sequences are SGHTA and FQGTGA. The trim removed 3 bases at V and 8 bases at J, leaving 7 bases unmatched. The CDR3 loop spans 15 amino acids. The CDR3 is CASSFGQGEKDEQFF. DNA for the CDR3: TGTGCCAGCAGCTTCGGACAGGGGGAGAAGGATGAGCAGTTCTTC.

In this sample, this clonotype turned up many times. V usage is TRBV4-3 and J usage is TRBJ1-1; unclear D gene. CDR3 length: 14 amino acids. The germline V and J ends were trimmed by 0 bases and 2 bases, with 7 bases remaining between them. The V gene's germline CDR1 is LGHNA and CDR2 YSLEER. The CDR3 nucleotides read TGCGCCAGCAGCCAAGAGTCCTTCAACACTGAAGCTTTCTTT. Translation: CASSQESFNTEAFF.